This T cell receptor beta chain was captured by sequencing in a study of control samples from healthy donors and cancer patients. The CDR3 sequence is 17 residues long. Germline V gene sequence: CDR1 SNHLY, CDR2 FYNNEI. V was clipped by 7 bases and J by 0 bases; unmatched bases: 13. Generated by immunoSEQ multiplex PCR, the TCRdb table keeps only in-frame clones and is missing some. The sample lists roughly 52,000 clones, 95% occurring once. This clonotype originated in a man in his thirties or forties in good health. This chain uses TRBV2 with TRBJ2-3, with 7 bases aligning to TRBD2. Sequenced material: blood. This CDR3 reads CASTPHPSGLSTDTQYF. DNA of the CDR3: TGTGCCAGCACCCCACACCCTAGCGGACTAAGCACAGATACGCAGTATTTT.